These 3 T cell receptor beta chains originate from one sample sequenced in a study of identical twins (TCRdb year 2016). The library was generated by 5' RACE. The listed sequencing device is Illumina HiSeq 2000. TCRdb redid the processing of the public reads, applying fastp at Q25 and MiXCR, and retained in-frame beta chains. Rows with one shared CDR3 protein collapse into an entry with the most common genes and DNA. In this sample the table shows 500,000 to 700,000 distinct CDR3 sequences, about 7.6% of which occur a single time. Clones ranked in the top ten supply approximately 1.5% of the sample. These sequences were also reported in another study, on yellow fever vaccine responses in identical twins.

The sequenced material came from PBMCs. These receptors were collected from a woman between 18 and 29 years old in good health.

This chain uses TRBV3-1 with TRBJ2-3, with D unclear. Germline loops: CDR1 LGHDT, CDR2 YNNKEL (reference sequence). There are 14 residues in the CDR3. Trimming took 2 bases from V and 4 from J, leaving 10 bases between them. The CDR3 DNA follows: TGTGCCAGCAGCCAATCCGGATGGTCAGATACGCAGTATTTT. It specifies CASSQSGWSDTQYF.

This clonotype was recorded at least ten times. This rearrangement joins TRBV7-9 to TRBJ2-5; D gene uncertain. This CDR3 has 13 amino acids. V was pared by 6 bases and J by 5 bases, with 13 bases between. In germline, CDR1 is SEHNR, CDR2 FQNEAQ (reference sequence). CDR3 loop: CASRRLSGETQYF. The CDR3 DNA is TGTGCCAGCAGAAGGTTAAGTGGCGAGACCCAGTACTTC.

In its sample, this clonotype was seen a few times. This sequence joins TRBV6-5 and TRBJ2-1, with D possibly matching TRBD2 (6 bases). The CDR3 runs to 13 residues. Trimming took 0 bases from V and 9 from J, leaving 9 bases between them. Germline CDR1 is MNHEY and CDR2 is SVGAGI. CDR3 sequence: CASSYSGGGEQFF. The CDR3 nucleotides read TGTGCCAGCAGTTACTCCGGGGGAGGTGAGCAGTTCTTC.